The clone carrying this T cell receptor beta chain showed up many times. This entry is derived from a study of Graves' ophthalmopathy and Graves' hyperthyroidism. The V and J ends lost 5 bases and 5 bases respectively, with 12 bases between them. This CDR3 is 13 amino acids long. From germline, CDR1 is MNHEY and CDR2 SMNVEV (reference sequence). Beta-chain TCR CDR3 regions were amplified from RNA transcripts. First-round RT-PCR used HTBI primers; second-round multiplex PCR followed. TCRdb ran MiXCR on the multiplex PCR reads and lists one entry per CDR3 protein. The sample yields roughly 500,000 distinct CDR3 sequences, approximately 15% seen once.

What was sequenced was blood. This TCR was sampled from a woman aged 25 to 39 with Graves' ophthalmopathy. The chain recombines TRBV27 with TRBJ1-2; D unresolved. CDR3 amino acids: CASSEGAPYGYTF. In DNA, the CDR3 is TGTGCCAGCAGTGAGGGAGCCCCTTATGGCTACACCTTC.